This T cell receptor (beta chain) was sequenced in a study of CD8 T cells in Susac syndrome. Reverse transcription used about 0.45 to 1 ug RNA and random hexamers. Amplification of TCR beta CDR3 used immunoSEQ multiplex PCR across 54 Vbeta and 13 Jbeta. TCRdb processed the immunoSEQ multiplex PCR reads anew with MiXCR; each CDR3 protein has one entry. Counted here are about 210,000 distinct CDR3 sequences, 95% occurring once; the ten biggest clones make up 0.085% to 0.095%. The T cells that were sequenced for TCR beta were CD8+ and CD4+ cells from blood. The TEMRA cells underwent FACS enrichment, while the CD8+ and CD4+ T cells underwent negative isolation. Per the germline V gene, CDR1 is DFQATT and CDR2 is SNEGSKA (reference sequence). The CDR3 extends over 14 amino acids. The V and J ends lost 2 bases and 1 base respectively, with 6 bases between them.

This chain links TRBV20-1 with TRBJ2-6; D unclear. What was sequenced was CD4+ T cells from PBMCs. The sequence came from a human donor with multiple sclerosis. CDR3 nucleotides: TGCAGTGCTAGATCTTTATCTGGGGCCAACGTCCTGACTTTC. Protein: CSARSLSGANVLTF.